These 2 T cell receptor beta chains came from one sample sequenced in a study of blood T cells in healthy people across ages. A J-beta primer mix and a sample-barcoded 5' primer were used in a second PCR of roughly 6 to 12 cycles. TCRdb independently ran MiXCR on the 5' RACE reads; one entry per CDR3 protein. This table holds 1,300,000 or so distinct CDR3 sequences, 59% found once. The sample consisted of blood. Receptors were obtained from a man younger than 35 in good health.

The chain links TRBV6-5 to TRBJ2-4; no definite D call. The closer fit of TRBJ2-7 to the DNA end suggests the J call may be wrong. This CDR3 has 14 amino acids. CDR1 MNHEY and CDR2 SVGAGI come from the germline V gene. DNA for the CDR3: TGTGCCAGCAGTTACTCGGTACTAACCTACGAGCAGTACTTC. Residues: CASSYSVLTYEQYF.

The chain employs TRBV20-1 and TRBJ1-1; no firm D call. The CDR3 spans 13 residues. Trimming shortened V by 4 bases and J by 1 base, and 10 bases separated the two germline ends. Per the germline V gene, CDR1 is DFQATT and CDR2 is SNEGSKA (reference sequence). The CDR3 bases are TGCAGTGCTACCGTGGCAGCGAACACTGAAGCTTTCTTT. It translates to CSATVAANTEAFF.